This TCR beta chain came from a study of OX40 agonist ivuxolimab in advanced cancers. Study-wide context: Ivuxolimab, an antibody that agonizes OX40 (CD134), was administered to the patients.

This CDR3 spans 14 amino acids. Germline CDR1 reads MNHEY; CDR2 reads SVGAGI. With 6 bases clipped from V and 8 bases from J, the junction kept 12 bases outside the gene matches. Only in-frame clones appear in the TCRdb table, and some are missing; sequencing was by immunoSEQ multiplex PCR. The table lists around 90,000 clones, about 93% of them singletons, with roughly 1.1% in the top ten. The V call is TRBV6-5, the J call TRBJ1-2; 7 positions match TRBD1. The receptor's source is an adult with an advanced solid tumor such as melanoma, head and neck, liver or kidney cancer. The starting material was CD4+ or CD8+ T cells sorted from blood, obtained in a trial of the OX40 agonist ivuxolimab. In DNA, the CDR3 is TGTGCCAGCAGACCTGCCCAAGACAGGGACGGCTACACCTTC. Encoded protein: CASRPAQDRDGYTF.